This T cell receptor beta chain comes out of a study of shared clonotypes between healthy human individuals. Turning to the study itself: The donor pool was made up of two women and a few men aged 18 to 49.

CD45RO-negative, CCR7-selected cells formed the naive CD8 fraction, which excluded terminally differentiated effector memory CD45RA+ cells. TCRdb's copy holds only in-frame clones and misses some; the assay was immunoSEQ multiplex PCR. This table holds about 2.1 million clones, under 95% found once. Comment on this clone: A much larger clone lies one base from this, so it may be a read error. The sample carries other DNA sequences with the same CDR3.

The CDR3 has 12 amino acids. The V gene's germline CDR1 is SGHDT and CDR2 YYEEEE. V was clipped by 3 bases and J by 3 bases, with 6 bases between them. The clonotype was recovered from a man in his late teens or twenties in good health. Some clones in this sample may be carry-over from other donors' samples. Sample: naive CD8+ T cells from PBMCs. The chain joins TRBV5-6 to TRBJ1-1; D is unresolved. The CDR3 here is CASSYGDTEAFF. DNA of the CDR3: TGTGCCAGCAGCTACGGGGACACTGAAGCTTTCTTT.